One sample yielded the 32 T cell receptor beta chains listed below, sequenced in a study of identical twins. In TCRdb, the 5' RACE reads were re-called with MiXCR into one record per CDR3 protein. The sample carries about 200,000 distinct CDR3 sequences, approximately 5.9% recorded once. The sample was also reused in another study, on T cells expressing NK-cell markers.

The sample taken for sequencing was CD8+ T cells sorted from blood. The origin of the receptors is a woman aged 18-35 years in good health.

Many counts were recorded for this clonotype. The chain recombines TRBV9 with TRBJ1-1; D is perhaps TRBD1 (5 bases). Germline CDR1 and CDR2: SGDLS and YYNGEE. V was clipped by 0 bases and J by 11 bases, with 11 bases between them. CDR3 length: 12 residues. CDR3 nucleotides: TGTGCCAGCAGCGTAGACGGGAGGGACGCTTTCTTT. Translation: CASSVDGRDAFF.

The rearrangement links TRBV27 to TRBJ2-1; D is perhaps TRBD1 (5 bases). Germline V gene lookup returns CDR1 MNHEY and CDR2 SMNVEV (reference sequence). V lost 4 bases and J lost 6, with 10 bases in between. This CDR3 contains 13 residues. CDR3 in amino acids: CASSSGHFNEQFF. The CDR3 DNA sequence: TGTGCCAGCAGTTCAGGACACTTCAATGAGCAGTTCTTC.

This clonotype was counted at least ten times. The J gene is TRBJ2-3, the V gene TRBV27, with unresolved D. With 8 bases removed from V and 1 base from J, the gap between germline ends came to 22 bases. Germline lookup yields CDR1 MNHEY and CDR2 SMNVEV (reference sequence). The CDR3 runs 17 residues. CDR3 sequence: CASHPLGKMWGTDTQYF. The CDR3 DNA sequence: TGTGCCAGCCATCCACTTGGTAAGATGTGGGGCACAGATACGCAGTATTTT.

The chain links TRBV5-1 to TRBJ2-7; 10 nucleotides align to TRBD2. The length of the CDR3 is 15 residues. Germline CDR1 reads SGHRS; CDR2 reads YFSETQ. Trimming at V came to 1 base and at J to 2 bases, leaving 3 bases not matched to a gene. The CDR3 bases are TGCGCCAGCAGCTTGACTAGCGGGGCAACCTACGAGCAGTACTTC. This gives the protein CASSLTSGATYEQYF.

This sequence joins TRBV6-2 or TRBV6-3 and TRBJ2-1, with D hard to call. This CDR3 comprises 13 residues. Trimming took 6 bases from V and 5 from J, leaving 11 bases between them. The germline V gene has CDR1 MNHEY and CDR2 SVGEGT. DNA of the CDR3: TGTGCCAGCAGCTTCCCATGGGACAATGAGCAGTTCTTC. This encodes CASSFPWDNEQFF.

The chain uses TRBV12-3 or TRBV12-4 and TRBJ2-2; tentatively, D is TRBD1 or TRBD2 (5 bases each). Between the trimmed V and J ends, which lost 11 bases and 0 bases, there was a span of 25 bases. This CDR3 has 18 residues. The CDR3 loop is CAFSFSDSLGPNTGELFF. CDR3 DNA: TGTGCCTTCAGTTTTTCGGACTCGCTGGGACCGAACACCGGGGAGCTGTTTTTT.

The chain is built from TRBV11-2 and TRBJ2-1; TRBD2 matches 8 bases. This CDR3 is 15 amino acids long. Germline V gene lookup returns CDR1 SGHAT and CDR2 FQNNGV. V was clipped by 3 bases and J by 12 bases; unmatched bases: 13. DNA for the CDR3: TGTGCCAGCAGCTTGGGGGGATTTAGCGGGACCTTGCAGTTCTTC. This sequence encodes CASSLGGFSGTLQFF.

This clonotype has only a few counts. The chain couples TRBV9 to TRBJ1-2, with no clear D. Trimming shortened V by 2 bases and J by 4 bases, and 6 bases separated the two germline ends. Per the germline V gene, CDR1 is SGDLS and CDR2 is YYNGEE. The CDR3 sequence is 12 residues long. In DNA form, the CDR3 reads TGTGCCAGCAGCGTCGGCAGCTATGGCTACACCTTC. Amino acid sequence: CASSVGSYGYTF.

V and J are TRBV9 and TRBJ2-1; a weak D match, TRBD2 (7 bases). In germline, CDR1 is SGDLS, CDR2 YYNGEE. This CDR3 region has 14 residues. V gave up 4 bases and J gave up 8 bases, with 16 bases separating them. CDR3 sequence (DNA): TGTGCCAGCAGCCCCTTGGGAGGGGGTGATGAGCAGTTCTTC. It yields the protein CASSPLGGGDEQFF.

The chain employs TRBV9 and TRBJ2-3, with 12 positions matching TRBD2. V trimming: 4 bases; J trimming: 6 bases; junction bases outside the gene matches: 9. Germline V CDR1 and CDR2: SGDLS, YYNGEE. The CDR3 is made up of 16 amino acids. CDR3 loop: CASSPWTSGNVDTQYF. The DNA of the CDR3 is TGTGCCAGCAGCCCGTGGACTAGCGGGAATGTGGATACGCAGTATTTT.

The chain couples TRBV4-1 to TRBJ2-4; 8 positions agree with TRBD2. Germline V gene data show CDR1 as MGHRA and CDR2 as YSYEKL. The CDR3 covers 17 residues. Trimming at V came to 2 bases and at J to 8 bases, leaving 14 bases not matched to a gene. CDR3 bases: TGCGCCAGCAGCCAACCGGGACTAGGGACCCTAAACGACATTCAGTACTTC. It codes for CASSQPGLGTLNDIQYF.

This sequence joins TRBV4-3 and TRBJ1-3; weak D call: TRBD1 (6 bases). V was trimmed by 0 bases and J by 4 bases, leaving 19 bases between them. Germline CDR1 LGHNA, CDR2 YSLEER. The CDR3 consists of 18 residues. The CDR3 sequence is CASSQESIPGGSGNTIYF. CDR3 DNA: TGCGCCAGCAGCCAAGAATCCATCCCGGGGGGCAGCGGAAACACCATATATTTT.

V gene TRBV2 combines with J gene TRBJ1-3, with D possibly being TRBD1 (5 bases). Looked up from germline, CDR1 is SNHLY and CDR2 is FYNNEI. V dropped 4 bases and J dropped 0 bases, with 13 bases sitting between them. This CDR3 contains 16 residues. This CDR3 is CASSGQPYSSGNTIYF. Written as DNA, the CDR3 is TGTGCCAGCAGTGGACAGCCTTACAGCTCTGGAAACACCATATATTTT.

This clonotype was seen at least ten times. The chain joins TRBV5-1 to TRBJ1-5; no reliable D call. CDR3 length equals 15 residues. The germline gives CDR1 SGHRS, CDR2 YFSETQ. V lost 1 base, J lost 2 bases, and 10 bases lay in between. The CDR3: CASSLSGGGNQPQHF. Here the CDR3 DNA reads TGCGCCAGCAGCTTGAGCGGCGGTGGCAATCAGCCCCAGCATTTT.

This clonotype occurred a few times. V and J are TRBV6-5 and TRBJ1-6, with a possible D match to TRBD1 (6 bases). The V gene lost 6 bases and the J gene lost 10 bases, with 16 bases spanning the gap. Per the germline V gene, CDR1 is MNHEY and CDR2 is SVGAGI. This CDR3 has 14 residues. CDR3 loop: CASSYRSRGSPLHF. CDR3 nucleotides: TGTGCCAGCAGCTACAGGTCTAGGGGGTCACCCCTCCACTTT.

This clonotype was detected ten times or more. V gene TRBV12-3 or TRBV12-4 combines with J gene TRBJ1-1, with D hard to call. This CDR3 contains 16 residues. V shed 3 bases and J shed 3 bases, with 17 bases lying between them. CDR3: CASSFTLVLGDTEAFF. CDR3 in DNA: TGTGCCAGCAGTTTTACTCTGGTCCTTGGGGACACTGAAGCTTTCTTT.

This clonotype was seen a few times. The rearrangement uses TRBV7-9 and TRBJ1-1; a weak D match, TRBD1 (6 bases). The CDR3 runs to 15 residues. With 2 bases removed from V and 2 bases from J, the gap between germline ends came to 12 bases. CDR1 and CDR2 from the germline V gene are SEHNR and FQNEAQ (reference sequence). CDR3 DNA: TGTGCCAGCAGCTTAAGACAGGCCACTAACACTGAAGCTTTCTTT. The encoded protein is CASSLRQATNTEAFF.

This clonotype was recorded many times. The CDR3: CSAREALETQYF. The CDR3 DNA follows: TGCAGTGCTAGAGAAGCTCTGGAGACCCAGTACTTC. The chain uses TRBV20-1 and TRBJ2-5; D unresolved. There are 12 residues in the CDR3. Deletions cut 0 bases from V and 5 bases from J, with 7 bases between. Germline lookup yields CDR1 DFQATT and CDR2 SNEGSKA (reference sequence).

The table lists this clonotype with a few counts. The rearrangement links TRBV12-3 or TRBV12-4 to TRBJ2-7; D remains ambiguous. The CDR3 consists of 15 residues. Trimming took off 0 bases at V and 2 bases at J, with 11 bases between the two ends. This CDR3 reads CASSLAPDTTYEQYF. The CDR3 nucleotides read TGTGCCAGCAGTTTAGCACCAGACACGACCTACGAGCAGTACTTC.

This clonotype was counted at least ten times. The chain uses TRBV5-5 and TRBJ2-1; D unclear. The germline V gene has CDR1 SGHKS and CDR2 YYEKEE (reference sequence). The germline V and J ends were trimmed by 0 bases and 6 bases, with 4 bases remaining between them. The CDR3 consists of 12 residues. CDR3 nucleotides: TGTGCCAGCAGCTTGGGCATCAATGAGCAGTTCTTC. The encoded protein is CASSLGINEQFF.

The chain has TRBV5-1 and TRBJ2-7; the D is unclear. Per germline, CDR1 SGHRS and CDR2 YFSETQ. The CDR3 runs to 13 residues. V was shortened by 4 bases and J by 5 bases, with 13 bases between the two germline ends. The CDR3 DNA sequence: TGCGCCAGCAGCCCGGACGTGGCCGACGAGCAGTACTTC. It is translated as CASSPDVADEQYF. Variable domain in full (rest from reference TRBV5-1 and TRBJ2-7): KAGVTQTPRYLIKTRGQQVTLSCSPISGHRSVSWYQQTPGQGLQFLFEYFSETQRNKGNFPGRFSGRQFSNSRSEMNVSTLELGDSALYLCASSPDVADEQYFGPGTRLTVT.

This clonotype has just a few counts. This rearrangement joins TRBV27 to TRBJ2-7, with 9 bases fitting TRBD2. J was trimmed by 3 bases and V by 6 bases; bases with no gene match: 6. Germline CDR1 MNHEY, CDR2 SMNVEV (reference sequence). The CDR3 consists of 14 residues. This chain's CDR3 is CASRALTSGYEQYF. Here the CDR3 DNA reads TGTGCCAGCAGGGCCCTGACTAGCGGCTACGAGCAGTACTTC.

The rearrangement joins TRBV11-2 to TRBJ2-1; 9 bases match TRBD1. The V gene end was trimmed by 11 bases and the J gene end by 10 bases; junction bases not matched to a gene: 9. The CDR3 extends over 12 amino acids. Germline V gene lookup returns CDR1 SGHAT and CDR2 FQNNGV. The CDR3 DNA reads TGTGCCTCCGGGACAGGGTCCTGGGAGCAGTTCTTC. Its translation is CASGTGSWEQFF.

V gene TRBV7-9 combines with J gene TRBJ2-7; D possibly uses TRBD1 or TRBD2 (5 bases each). V gave up 1 base and J gave up 5 bases, with 9 bases separating them. The CDR3 sequence is 13 residues long. The germline V gene has CDR1 SEHNR and CDR2 FQNEAQ (reference sequence). The CDR3 nucleotides read TGTGCCAGCAGCTTAGAACGGGACCACGAGCAGTACTTC. It encodes CASSLERDHEQYF.

Many counts were recorded for this clonotype. V gene TRBV3-1 combines with J gene TRBJ2-7; perhaps D is TRBD1 or TRBD2 (5 bases each). From germline, CDR1 is LGHDT and CDR2 YNNKEL (reference sequence). Trimming removed 0 bases at V and 6 bases at J, with 9 bases between. The CDR3 has 13 residues. The CDR3 spells CASSQDLGVEQYF. Here the CDR3 DNA reads TGTGCCAGCAGCCAAGATTTGGGGGTCGAGCAGTACTTC.

The chain combines TRBV9 with TRBJ2-2; a weak D match, TRBD1 (6 bases). This CDR3 has 16 residues. CDR1 is SGDLS, CDR2 YYNGEE, per germline. V was clipped by 4 bases and J by 4 bases, with 17 bases between them. The CDR3 region is CASSFRQALTTGELFF. CDR3 nucleotide sequence: TGTGCCAGCAGCTTTCGACAGGCTCTGACCACCGGGGAGCTGTTTTTT.

This clonotype was detected a few times. The J gene is TRBJ2-5, the V gene TRBV12-3 or TRBV12-4; TRBD2 matches 12 bases. V lost 7 bases, J lost 3 bases, and 3 bases stayed unmatched. The CDR3 sequence is 14 residues long. For the CDR3, the DNA is TGTGCCAGCACCAGGACTAGCGGGGAAGAGACCCAGTACTTC. This codes for CASTRTSGEETQYF.

This clonotype occurred many times. The rearrangement joins TRBV27 to TRBJ2-7, with 12 bases aligning to TRBD2. CDR1 and CDR2 from the germline V gene are MNHEY and SMNVEV (reference sequence). The CDR3 contains 13 residues. V trimming: 7 bases; J trimming: 7 bases; junction bases outside the gene matches: 5. CDR3 in DNA: TGTGCCAGCACTAGCGGGAGGGCCAGAGAGCAGTACTTC. Protein sequence: CASTSGRAREQYF.

In its sample, this clonotype was seen a few times. The chain employs TRBV13 and TRBJ2-3; D remains ambiguous. Trimming left V 4 bases short and J 11 bases short, with 13 bases between. This CDR3 contains 12 residues. The germline CDR1 and CDR2 sequences are PRHDT and FYEKMQ (reference sequence). The CDR3 protein is CASSSLGLRQYF. The CDR3 DNA is TGTGCCAGCAGCTCTCTAGGTCTTAGGCAGTATTTT. Full variable domain (remainder filled in from reference TRBV13 and TRBJ2-3): AAGVIQSPRHLIKEKRETATLKCYPIPRHDTVYWYQQGPGQDPQFLISFYEKMQSDKGSIPDRFSAQQFSDYHSELNMSSLELGDSALYFCASSSLGLRQYFGPGTRLTVL.

The gene calls are TRBV9 and TRBJ1-4; D remains ambiguous. Germline V gene data show CDR1 as SGDLS and CDR2 as YYNGEE. The V end was cut by 0 bases, the J end by 0 bases, with 12 bases between. The CDR3 totals 17 residues. The CDR3 here is CASSVAKDRATNEKLFF. In nucleotides, the CDR3 is TGTGCCAGCAGCGTAGCTAAGGACCGCGCAACTAATGAAAAACTGTTTTTT.

The CDR3 DNA sequence: TGTGCCAGCAGCCCCCTAGGGGCTGGGAACACTGAAGCTTTCTTT. Its translation: CASSPLGAGNTEAFF. This sequence joins TRBV7-9 and TRBJ1-1; perhaps TRBD1 as D (5 bases). The CDR3 consists of 15 residues. Trimming removed 5 bases from V and 1 base from J, with 14 bases in between. CDR1 is SEHNR and CDR2 is FQNEAQ in the germline V gene (reference sequence).

The chain joins TRBV27 to TRBJ1-1; tentative D call: TRBD1 (6 bases). There are 15 residues in the CDR3. Trimming took 6 bases from V and 0 from J, leaving 14 bases between them. Germline V gene data show CDR1 as MNHEY and CDR2 as SMNVEV (reference sequence). In DNA form, the CDR3 reads TGTGCCAGCAGGGGGGCAGGATACCTGAACACTGAAGCTTTCTTT. Translating it yields CASRGAGYLNTEAFF.